This paragraph covers one TCR beta chain sequence. Antigen specificity is unknown. The record originates from a study of T cell responses to AZD1222 COVID-19 vaccine. Turning to the study itself: Second-dose timings of about 4 or about 12 weeks were pooled. Study results and limitations: Donors were chiefly white British, with a greater number of females, and clonal diversity was perhaps underestimated.

The repertoire was sequenced with immunoSEQ multiplex PCR; TCRdb's copy has only in-frame clones and lacks some. The sample yields some 110,000 clones, about 90% seen once. Germline-derived CDR1 and CDR2 are KGHDR and SFDVKD. This CDR3 is 16 amino acids long. The trim removed 4 bases at V and 2 bases at J, leaving 5 bases unmatched. This sequence originates from an adult in good health. The V and J genes are TRBV24-1 and TRBJ2-1; the match to TRBD1 covers 9 bases. Specimen: peripheral blood, collected on day 0 of AZD1222 vaccination. The CDR3 DNA is TGTGCCACCAGTGACTCCACAGGGGGCCCCTACAATGAGCAGTTCTTC. It encodes CATSDSTGGPYNEQFF.